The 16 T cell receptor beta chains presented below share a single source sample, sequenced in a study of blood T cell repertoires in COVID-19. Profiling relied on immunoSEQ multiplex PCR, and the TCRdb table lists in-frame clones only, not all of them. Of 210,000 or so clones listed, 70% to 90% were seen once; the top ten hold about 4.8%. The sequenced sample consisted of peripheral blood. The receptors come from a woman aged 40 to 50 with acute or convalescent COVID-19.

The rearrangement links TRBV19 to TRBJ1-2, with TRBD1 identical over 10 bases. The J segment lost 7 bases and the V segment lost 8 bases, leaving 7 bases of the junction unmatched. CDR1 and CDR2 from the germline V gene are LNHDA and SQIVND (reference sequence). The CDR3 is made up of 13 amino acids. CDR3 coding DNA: TGTGCCAGTTTCGACAGGGGGCCGAGTGGCTACACCTTC. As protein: CASFDRGPSGYTF.

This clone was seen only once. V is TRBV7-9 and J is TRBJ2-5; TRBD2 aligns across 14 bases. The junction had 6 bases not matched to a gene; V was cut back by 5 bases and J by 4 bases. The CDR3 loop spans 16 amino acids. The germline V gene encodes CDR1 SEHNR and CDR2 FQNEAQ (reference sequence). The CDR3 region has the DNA TGTGCCAGCAGCCAGGGACTAGCGGGGGTTGGAGAGACCCAGTACTTC. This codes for CASSQGLAGVGETQYF.

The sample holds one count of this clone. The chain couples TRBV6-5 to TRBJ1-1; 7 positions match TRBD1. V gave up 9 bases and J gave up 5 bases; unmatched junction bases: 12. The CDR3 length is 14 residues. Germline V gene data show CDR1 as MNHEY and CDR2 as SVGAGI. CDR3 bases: TGTGCCAGTCTGAAGGGGGCGCAGGAGACTGAAGCTTTCTTT. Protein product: CASLKGAQETEAFF.

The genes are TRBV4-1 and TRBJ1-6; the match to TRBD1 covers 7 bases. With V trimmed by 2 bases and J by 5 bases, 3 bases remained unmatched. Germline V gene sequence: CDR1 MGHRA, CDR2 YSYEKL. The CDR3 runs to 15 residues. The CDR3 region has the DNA TGCGCCAGCAGCCAACTTGACAGGGATAATTCACCCCTCCACTTT. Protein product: CASSQLDRDNSPLHF.

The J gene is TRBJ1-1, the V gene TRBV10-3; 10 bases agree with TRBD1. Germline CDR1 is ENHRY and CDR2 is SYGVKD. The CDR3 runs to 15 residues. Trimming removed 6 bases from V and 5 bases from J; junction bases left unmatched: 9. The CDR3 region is CAIRGTGAAGTEAFF. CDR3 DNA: TGTGCCATCAGGGGGACAGGGGCGGCGGGAACTGAAGCTTTCTTT.

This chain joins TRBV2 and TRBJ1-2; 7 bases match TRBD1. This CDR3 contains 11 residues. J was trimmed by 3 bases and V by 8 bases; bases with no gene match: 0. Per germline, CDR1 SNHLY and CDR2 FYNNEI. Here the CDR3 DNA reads TGTGCCAGCGGACAGGACTATGGCTACACCTTC. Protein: CASGQDYGYTF.

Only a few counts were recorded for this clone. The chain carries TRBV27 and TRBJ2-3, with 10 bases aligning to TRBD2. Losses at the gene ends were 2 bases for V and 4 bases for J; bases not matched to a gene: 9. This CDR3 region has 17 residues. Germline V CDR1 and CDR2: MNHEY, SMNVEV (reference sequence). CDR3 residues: CASSLLAGAKTSDTQYF. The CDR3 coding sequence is TGTGCCAGCAGTTTACTAGCGGGGGCGAAGACCTCAGATACGCAGTATTTT.

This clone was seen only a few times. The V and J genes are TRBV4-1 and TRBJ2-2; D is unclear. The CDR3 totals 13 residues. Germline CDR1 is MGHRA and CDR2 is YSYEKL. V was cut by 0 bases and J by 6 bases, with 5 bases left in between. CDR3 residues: CASSQDLAGELFF. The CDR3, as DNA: TGCGCCAGCAGCCAAGATCTCGCCGGGGAGCTGTTTTTT.

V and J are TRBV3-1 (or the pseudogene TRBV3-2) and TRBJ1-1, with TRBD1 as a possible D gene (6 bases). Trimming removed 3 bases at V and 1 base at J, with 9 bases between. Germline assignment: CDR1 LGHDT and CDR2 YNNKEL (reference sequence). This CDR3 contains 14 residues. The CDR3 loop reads CASSHLQGNTEAFF. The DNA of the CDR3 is TGTGCCAGCAGCCATTTACAGGGGAACACTGAAGCTTTCTTT.

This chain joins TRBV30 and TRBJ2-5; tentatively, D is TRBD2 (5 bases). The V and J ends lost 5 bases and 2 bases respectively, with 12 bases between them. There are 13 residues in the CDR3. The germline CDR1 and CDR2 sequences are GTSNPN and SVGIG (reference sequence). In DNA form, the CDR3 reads TGTGCCTGGTTTGGGAGAGGACAAGAGACCCAGTACTTC. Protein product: CAWFGRGQETQYF. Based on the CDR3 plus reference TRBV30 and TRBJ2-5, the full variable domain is SQTIHQWPATLVQPVGSPLSLECTVEGTSNPNLYWYRQAAGRGLQLLFYSVGIGQISSEVPQNLSASRPQDRQFILSSKKLLLSDSGFYLCAWFGRGQETQYFGPGTRLLVL.

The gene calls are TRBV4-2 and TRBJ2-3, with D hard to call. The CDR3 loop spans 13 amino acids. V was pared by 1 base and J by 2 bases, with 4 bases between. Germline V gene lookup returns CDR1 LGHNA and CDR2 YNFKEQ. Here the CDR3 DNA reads TGTGCCAGCAGCCAAGGACTCACAGATACGCAGTATTTT. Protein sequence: CASSQGLTDTQYF.

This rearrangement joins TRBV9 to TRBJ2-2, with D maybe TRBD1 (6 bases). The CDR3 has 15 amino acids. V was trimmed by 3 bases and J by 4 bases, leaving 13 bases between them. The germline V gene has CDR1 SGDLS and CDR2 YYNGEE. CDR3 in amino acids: CASSGRGVGTGELFF. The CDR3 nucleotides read TGTGCCAGCAGCGGCAGGGGTGTCGGCACCGGGGAGCTGTTTTTT. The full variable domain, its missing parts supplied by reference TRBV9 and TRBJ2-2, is DSGVTQTPKHLITATGQRVTLRCSPRSGDLSVYWYQQSLDQGLQFLIQYYNGEERAKGNILERFSAQQFPDLHSELNLSSLELGDSALYFCASSGRGVGTGELFFGEGSRLTVL.

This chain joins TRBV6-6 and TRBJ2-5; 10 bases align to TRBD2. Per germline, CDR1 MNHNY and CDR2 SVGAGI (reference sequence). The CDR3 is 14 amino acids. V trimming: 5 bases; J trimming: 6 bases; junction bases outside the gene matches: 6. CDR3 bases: TGTGCCAGCAGTGATAGCGGGGGGCTACAGACCCAGTACTTC. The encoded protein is CASSDSGGLQTQYF.

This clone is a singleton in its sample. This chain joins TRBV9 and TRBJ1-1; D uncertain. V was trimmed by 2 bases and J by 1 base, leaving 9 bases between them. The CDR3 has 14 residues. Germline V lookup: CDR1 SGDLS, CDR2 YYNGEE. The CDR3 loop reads CASSVIDKNTEAFF. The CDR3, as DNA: TGTGCCAGCAGCGTGATAGACAAGAACACTGAAGCTTTCTTT.

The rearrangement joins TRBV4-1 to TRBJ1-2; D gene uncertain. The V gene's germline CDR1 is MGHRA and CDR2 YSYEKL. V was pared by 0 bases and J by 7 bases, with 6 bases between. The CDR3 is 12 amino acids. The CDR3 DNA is TGCGCCAGCAGCCAAGACTTCGTTGGCTACACCTTC. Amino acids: CASSQDFVGYTF.

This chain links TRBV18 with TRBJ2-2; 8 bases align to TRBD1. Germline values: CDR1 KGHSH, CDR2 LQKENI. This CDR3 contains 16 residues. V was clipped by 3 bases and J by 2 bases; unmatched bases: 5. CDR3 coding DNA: TGTGCCAGCTCACCTCCCGGGACAGGCAACACCGGGGAGCTGTTTTTT. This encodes CASSPPGTGNTGELFF.